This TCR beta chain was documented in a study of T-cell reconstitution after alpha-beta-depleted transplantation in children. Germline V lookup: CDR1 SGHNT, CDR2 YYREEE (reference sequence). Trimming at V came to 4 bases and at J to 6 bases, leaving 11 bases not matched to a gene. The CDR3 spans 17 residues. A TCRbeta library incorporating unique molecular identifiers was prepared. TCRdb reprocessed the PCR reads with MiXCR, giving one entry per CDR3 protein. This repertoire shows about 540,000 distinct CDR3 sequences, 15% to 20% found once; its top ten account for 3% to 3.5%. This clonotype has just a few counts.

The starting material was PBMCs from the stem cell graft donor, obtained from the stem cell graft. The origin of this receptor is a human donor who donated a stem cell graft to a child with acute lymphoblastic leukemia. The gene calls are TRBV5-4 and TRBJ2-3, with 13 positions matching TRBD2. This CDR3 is CASSPGLAGPSTDTQYF. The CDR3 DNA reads TGTGCCAGCAGCCCGGGACTAGCGGGACCCTCCACGGATACGCAGTATTTT.